These 16 T cell receptor beta chains came from one sample sequenced in a study of blood T cell dynamics during melanoma immunotherapy. Time point described: pre-treatment baseline. Sequencing was performed with immunoSEQ multiplex PCR; in TCRdb, only in-frame clones are kept and a portion is missing. The repertoire has 11,000 or so clones, roughly 85% of them found once; the top ten carry approximately 20%. The sample consisted of blood, taken from a patient treated with checkpoint blockade. The receptors come from a human donor with melanoma.

The chain uses TRBV7-3 and TRBJ2-6; perhaps D is TRBD1 or TRBD2 (5 bases each). V shed 5 bases and J shed 0 bases, with 14 bases lying between them. From germline, CDR1 is SGHTA and CDR2 FQGTGA. The CDR3 has 17 amino acids. The CDR3 DNA sequence: TGTGCCAGCAGCCCCCGACCAGGGACCTCTGGGGCCAACGTCCTGACTTTC. Translated: CASSPRPGTSGANVLTF.

The V call is TRBV4-2, the J call TRBJ2-7; possibly TRBD2 for D (5 bases). CDR1 and CDR2 (germline): LGHNA, YNFKEQ. The V and J ends lost 0 bases and 6 bases respectively, with 12 bases between them. The CDR3 is 14 amino acids. The CDR3 region is CASSQELEPFEQYF. CDR3 coding DNA: TGTGCCAGCAGCCAAGAACTAGAGCCGTTCGAGCAGTACTTC.

This chain joins TRBV7-3 and TRBJ1-1; D unresolved. Germline-derived CDR1 and CDR2 are SGHTA and FQGTGA. CDR3 length: 13 amino acids. V was clipped by 5 bases and J by 7 bases, with 14 bases between them. The chain's CDR3 is CASSPVPGSEAFF. The CDR3 region has the DNA TGTGCCAGCAGCCCGGTCCCAGGCAGTGAAGCTTTCTTT.

The rearrangement links TRBV19 to TRBJ1-2; 12 bases are a match to TRBD1. Unmatched junction bases numbered 11, after V lost 4 bases and J lost 8 bases. Germline CDR1 reads LNHDA; CDR2 reads SQIVND (reference sequence). The length of the CDR3 is 16 residues. In DNA, the CDR3 is TGTGCCAGTAGTAACATTCCGGGACAGGGGGCGGAAGGCTACACCTTC. Translation gives CASSNIPGQGAEGYTF.

The J gene is TRBJ1-5, the V gene TRBV19; D uncertain. Germline CDR1 reads LNHDA; CDR2 reads SQIVND (reference sequence). V was cut by 7 bases and J by 4 bases, with 11 bases left in between. CDR3 length equals 13 residues. The CDR3 loop is CASTPEANQPQHF. The CDR3 nucleotides are TGTGCCAGTACCCCTGAGGCTAATCAGCCCCAGCATTTT.

The J gene is TRBJ1-5, the V gene TRBV28; no reliable D call. V lost 1 base to trimming and J lost 6 bases, with 10 bases between them. There are 14 residues in the CDR3. Germline assignment: CDR1 MDHEN and CDR2 SYDVKM. DNA of the CDR3: TGTGCCAGCAGTTTATACAGACTAGCTCAGCCCCAGCATTTT. Amino acids: CASSLYRLAQPQHF.

V usage is TRBV7-9 and J usage is TRBJ1-4, with a weak D call TRBD1 (5 bases). Per the germline V gene, CDR1 is SEHNR and CDR2 is FQNEAQ (reference sequence). The CDR3 loop spans 14 amino acids. V was trimmed by 8 bases and J by 4 bases, leaving 14 bases between them. The CDR3 DNA is TGTGCCAGCGGGATGGGGGTCTTTAATGAAAAACTGTTTTTT. Translated: CASGMGVFNEKLFF.

This chain uses TRBV4-2 with TRBJ2-4; 10 bases agree with TRBD2. CDR1 is LGHNA, CDR2 YNFKEQ, per germline. The CDR3 loop spans 19 amino acids. V gave up 0 bases and J gave up 3 bases; unmatched junction bases: 11. CDR3 DNA: TGTGCCAGCAGCCAAGACCCTAGCGGGGGTATACGGGGCAAAAACATTCAGTACTTC. Protein: CASSQDPSGGIRGKNIQYF.

The chain couples TRBV5-8 to TRBJ2-7; unclear D gene. The V gene's germline CDR1 is SGHTS and CDR2 YDEGEE. The CDR3 is 12 amino acids. The germline V and J ends were trimmed by 1 base and 5 bases, with 7 bases remaining between them. CDR3 DNA: TGTGCCAGCAGCTTGAGTGGGAACGAGCAGTACTTC. Translated: CASSLSGNEQYF.

The DNA for the CDR3 is TGTGCCAGCAGCTCGACAGGGGGCTCAGAAGCTTTCTTT. Protein sequence: CASSSTGGSEAFF. The chain links TRBV7-3 to TRBJ1-1, with 10 bases fitting TRBD1. From germline, CDR1 is SGHTA and CDR2 FQGTGA. Germline trimming cut 4 bases from V and 8 bases from J; bases unmatched to any gene: 4. CDR3 length equals 13 residues.

The gene calls are TRBV7-9 and TRBJ1-1, with D unresolved. The V end lost 4 bases, the J end lost 0 bases, and 6 bases lay between the germline ends. CDR3 length equals 13 residues. The germline V gene has CDR1 SEHNR and CDR2 FQNEAQ (reference sequence). Written as DNA, the CDR3 is TGTGCCAGCAGCTGGGCCTTGAACACTGAAGCTTTCTTT. Residues: CASSWALNTEAFF. The full variable domain, completed using reference TRBV7-9 and TRBJ1-1, is DTGVSQNPRHKITKRGQNVTFRCDPISEHNRLYWYRQTLGQGPEFLTYFQNEAQLEKSRLLSDRFSAERPKGSFSTLEIQRTEQGDSAMYLCASSWALNTEAFFGQGTRLTVV.

V gene TRBV11-3 combines with J gene TRBJ1-2; the D gene is possibly TRBD1 (6 bases). In germline, CDR1 is SGHNT, CDR2 YENEEA. CDR3 length equals 14 residues. The V and J ends lost 4 bases and 2 bases respectively, with 11 bases between them. The CDR3 here is CASSSQQGNYGYTF. CDR3 DNA sequence: TGTGCCAGCAGCTCACAACAGGGCAACTATGGCTACACCTTC.

This clone has a single count. This rearrangement joins TRBV18 to TRBJ1-1, with D possibly matching TRBD1 (6 bases). V gave up 4 bases and J gave up 1 base, with 10 bases separating them. CDR1 and CDR2 from the germline V gene are KGHSH and LQKENI. This CDR3 is 14 amino acids long. CDR3 residues: CASSQNRANTEAFF. The CDR3 DNA reads as TGTGCCAGCTCACAGAACAGGGCGAACACTGAAGCTTTCTTT.

This clone was detected only once. V usage is TRBV19 and J usage is TRBJ2-3, with D possibly being TRBD2 (5 bases). The V end lost 7 bases, the J end lost 1 base, and 12 bases lay between the germline ends. Germline values: CDR1 LNHDA, CDR2 SQIVND (reference sequence). CDR3 length equals 14 residues. CDR3 in DNA: TGTGCCAGTACGGCGGCGGGCCGCACAGATACGCAGTATTTT. This encodes CASTAAGRTDTQYF.

J is TRBJ2-7 and V is TRBV5-6, with unresolved D. The CDR3 spans 14 residues. CDR1 SGHDT and CDR2 YYEEEE come from the germline V gene. V dropped 4 bases and J dropped 7 bases, with 18 bases sitting between them. The CDR3 region has the DNA TGTGCCAGCAGCGCCTTACAAGGAGCCAGGGAGCAGTACTTC. Translating gives CASSALQGAREQYF.

The V and J genes are TRBV7-3 and TRBJ2-2; D is ambiguous. Germline CDR1 reads SGHTA; CDR2 reads FQGTGA. The CDR3 spans 18 residues. Trimming removed 7 bases at V and 0 bases at J, with 21 bases between. In nucleotides, the CDR3 is TGTGCCAGCATCCCTTCCCCCGATGGGCAGGCGAACACCGGGGAGCTGTTTTTT. It specifies CASIPSPDGQANTGELFF.